The sequence of this T cell receptor (beta chain) was determined in a study of blood T cell repertoires in COVID-19. Study-wide context: T cells, B-cell-depleted T cells, or PBMCs supplied cDNA or gDNA.

Patients of the Seattle cohort, enrolled during active infection, were followed longitudinally. Method: immunoSEQ multiplex PCR; TCRdb's copy keeps in-frame clones and lacks some. The sample records about 180,000 clones, roughly 77% being singletons. Per the germline V gene, CDR1 is LNHDA and CDR2 is SQIVND (reference sequence). The CDR3 totals 16 residues. V was clipped by 0 bases and J by 4 bases; unmatched bases: 4. V usage is TRBV19 and J usage is TRBJ2-1; 9 positions match TRBD2. Source material: peripheral blood. This clonotype originated in a woman aged 80 or older with COVID-19, enrolled during active disease. CDR3 sequence reads: CASSIDSSGIYNEQFF. The CDR3 DNA follows: TGTGCCAGTAGTATAGATTCTAGCGGGATTTACAATGAGCAGTTCTTC.